The source of this T cell receptor (beta chain) is a study of beta chain features in type 1 diabetes. Regarding the study as a whole: Equally in patients and controls, PCR might preferentially amplify shorter templates. The naive, central memory and Treg TCRB repertoires of patients appeared to be more similar to one another than those of healthy donors. The study found moderately but significantly shorter TCRB CDR3s in all four CD4+ subsets of Type 1 diabetes patients.

Every bit of the isolated RNA underwent reverse transcription, so sequencing read expressed TCRB transcripts. Only in-frame clones appear in the TCRdb table, and some are missing; sequencing was by immunoSEQ multiplex PCR. The sample includes fewer than 200,000 clones, around 10% of them seen just once. This clone showed up just a few times. Antigen unknown. Germline loops: CDR1 MRHNA, CDR2 SNTAGT. This CDR3 spans 13 amino acids. V gave up 4 bases and J gave up 5 bases, with 8 bases separating them. Input material: central memory CD4+ T cells from blood. This TCR was recovered from a man aged 25 to 40 with type 1 diabetes. The V gene is TRBV6-4, the J gene TRBJ2-2, with D tentatively TRBD1 (5 bases). CDR3 coding DNA: TGTGCCAGCAGTGCCCAGGGAACCGGGGAGCTGTTTTTT. This translates into CASSAQGTGELFF.